A single sample is the source of the 6 T cell receptor beta chains below, sequenced in a study of sequential checkpoint blockade in melanoma. Clones were read by immunoSEQ multiplex PCR, and TCRdb kept only the in-frame ones, dropping some. This table has about 5,000 clones, about a sixth appearing once. Treatment denoted: randomized to nivolumab then ipilimumab (arm A) or the reverse (arm B). This sample comprised tumor tissue (inferred from file names), obtained from a patient given nivolumab and ipilimumab in sequence. The receptors were gathered from a human donor with melanoma.

This clone was counted a few times. The genes are TRBV7-1 and TRBJ1-6; 7 bases are a match to TRBD1. TRBV7-1 falls under the ORF class, with uncertain function. The CDR3 sequence is 13 residues long. Losses at the gene ends were 5 bases for V and 12 bases for J; bases not matched to a gene: 7. The CDR3 loop is CASSHGTAGPLHF. CDR3 in DNA: TGTGCCAGCAGCCATGGGACAGCCGGACCCCTCCACTTT.

Within the sample, this clone is medium-sized. The chain links TRBV14 to TRBJ1-1; D call uncertain. V lost 4 bases and J lost 2, with 11 bases in between. Germline V gives CDR1 SGHDN, CDR2 FVKESK. The CDR3 sequence is 14 residues long. Written as DNA, the CDR3 is TGTGCCAGCAGCCTCTGGGCAGGAAACACTGAAGCTTTCTTT. It translates to CASSLWAGNTEAFF.

This clone has a handful of counts. The CDR3 DNA follows: TGTGCCAGCAGCTTATCAGACACGGTATTTTACACCTTC. Amino acids: CASSLSDTVFYTF. This chain connects TRBV7-4 to TRBJ1-2; D is undetermined. V lost 2 bases and J lost 11, with 15 bases in between. CDR3 length: 13 residues. CDR1 and CDR2 from the germline V gene are SGHVT and SQSDAQ.

The table lists this clone with a few counts. This CDR3 reads CASSSVGWNTGELFF. CDR3 in DNA: TGTGCCAGCAGTTCCGTGGGGTGGAACACCGGGGAGCTGTTTTTT. The V and J genes are TRBV28 and TRBJ2-2; D gene ambiguous. Germline V gene sequence: CDR1 MDHEN, CDR2 SYDVKM. The CDR3 has 15 amino acids. Trimming stripped 4 bases from V and 1 base from J, with 10 bases between.

This clone turned up a few times. The chain joins TRBV6-8 to TRBJ2-3; D may be TRBD2 (5 bases). The CDR3 extends over 14 amino acids. Trimming took off 5 bases at V and 4 bases at J, with 13 bases between the two ends. CDR1 is MNHGY and CDR2 is SAAAGT in the germline V gene. The CDR3 DNA reads as TGTGCCAGCAGTGCCCGAGGGTGGGCAGATACGCAGTATTTT. Protein product: CASSARGWADTQYF.

This clone has a count of ten or more. DNA of the CDR3: TGTGCCAGCAGCTTACGGCGCCTAGCGGGGTCGGATACGCAGTATTTT. Translation: CASSLRRLAGSDTQYF. The chain couples TRBV11-3 to TRBJ2-3; 9 bases are a match to TRBD2. Germline CDR1 reads SGHNT; CDR2 reads YENEEA. This CDR3 is built from 16 residues. V lost 2 bases to trimming and J lost 6 bases; unmatched junction nucleotides: 9.